A single sample is the source of the 7 T cell receptor beta chains below, sequenced in a study of cytomegalovirus exposure and HLA in healthy donors. The PCR ran on 60 Vbeta and 13 Jbeta primers. Some clones are missing from TCRdb's copy, which holds only in-frame ones; the method was immunoSEQ multiplex PCR. Counted here are 85,000 to 130,000 clones, roughly a tenth occurring once; the ten biggest clones make up under 6.5%. Sequencing was carried out using PBMCs. These receptors came from a man aged 40-49 years in good health and CMV-seropositive.

This clone was observed a few times. The rearrangement joins TRBV28 to TRBJ1-2; the D is unclear. The CDR3 is 15 amino acids. Germline assignment: CDR1 MDHEN and CDR2 SYDVKM. Between the trimmed V and J ends, which lost 6 bases and 2 bases, there was a span of 16 bases. This CDR3 reads CASSRLLGENYGYTF. CDR3 DNA sequence: TGTGCCAGCAGCCGACTTTTAGGCGAAAACTATGGCTACACCTTC.

The J gene is TRBJ1-4, the V gene TRBV5-1, with D perhaps matching TRBD1 (6 bases). The CDR3 spans 14 residues. V was cut by 7 bases and J by 8 bases, with 18 bases left in between. CDR1 is SGHRS and CDR2 is YFSETQ in the germline V gene. CDR3 DNA sequence: TGCGCCAGCTCAAGGGGCAGGGGCCAAGAAAAACTGTTTTTT. Translating gives CASSRGRGQEKLFF. The full variable domain, in which reference TRBV5-1 and TRBJ1-4 provide the parts outside the CDR3, is KAGVTQTPRYLIKTRGQQVTLSCSPISGHRSVSWYQQTPGQGLQFLFEYFSETQRNKGNFPGRFSGRQFSNSRSEMNVSTLELGDSALYLCASSRGRGQEKLFFGSGTQLSVL.

This clone was counted between two and nine times. V usage is TRBV9 and J usage is TRBJ2-2; 7 bases map to TRBD2. CDR3 length: 14 residues. With V trimmed by 6 bases and J by 7 bases, 9 bases remained unmatched. Germline CDR1 is SGDLS and CDR2 is YYNGEE. In nucleotides, the CDR3 is TGTGCCAGCACGCTTCTTTCGGGGGGCGGGGAGCTGTTTTTT. It encodes CASTLLSGGGELFF.

The chain employs TRBV21-1 and TRBJ2-7; the D segment call TRBD2 is taken from the table without a DNA check. TRBV21-1 is assigned pseudogene status. This CDR3 contains 16 residues. The CDR3 loop is CASSKVCRGITYEQYF. The DNA of the CDR3 is TGTGCCAGCAGCAAAGTTTGCCGGGGGATCACCTACGAGCAGTACTTC.

J is TRBJ1-1 and V is TRBV7-3; possibly TRBD1 for D (5 bases). This CDR3 has 12 amino acids. Germline CDR1 SGHTA, CDR2 FQGTGA. Trimming removed 2 bases from V and 8 bases from J, with 9 bases in between. The CDR3 sequence is CASSLVAGEAFF. The CDR3 bases are TGTGCCAGCAGCTTAGTGGCAGGGGAAGCTTTCTTT.

There are a few counts of this clone. J is TRBJ1-1 and V is TRBV28; D call uncertain. The CDR3 has 16 amino acids. V was trimmed by 3 bases and J by 3 bases, leaving 17 bases between them. Germline V gene data show CDR1 as MDHEN and CDR2 as SYDVKM. Written as DNA, the CDR3 is TGTGCCAGCAGTTTCGGACTTCAGAAATTGGACACTGAAGCTTTCTTT. Its protein product is CASSFGLQKLDTEAFF.

This clone was picked up a small number of times. The J gene is TRBJ2-7, the V gene TRBV6-1; 8 bases map to TRBD2. CDR1 and CDR2 (germline): MNHNS, SASEGT. The V and J ends lost 7 bases and 6 bases, in that order; junction bases with no gene match: 8. This CDR3 comprises 13 residues. The CDR3 region is CASIRGGHGEQYF. The CDR3 nucleotides read TGTGCCAGCATTCGGGGGGGCCACGGCGAGCAGTACTTC.